This T cell receptor beta chain was sequenced for a study of blood T cell repertoires in COVID-19. As for the study in general: There were acute and convalescent COVID-19 samples, and they came from the United States, Italy and Spain.

This clone was detected only once. Measured with immunoSEQ multiplex PCR; TCRdb has only the in-frame clones, and not every one. Here the sample spans fewer than 400,000 clones, around 83% being singletons. The CDR3 extends over 13 amino acids. The J segment lost 6 bases and the V segment lost 6 bases, leaving 5 bases of the junction unmatched. Germline V gives CDR1 MNHEY, CDR2 SVGAGI. What was sequenced was peripheral blood. The TCR sequence derives from a man aged 30 to 45 with active or convalescent COVID-19. V gene TRBV6-5 combines with J gene TRBJ1-2; 9 bases fit TRBD1. CDR3 sequence reads: CASSPGTGNGYTF. In nucleotides, the CDR3 is TGTGCCAGCAGCCCCGGGACAGGGAATGGCTACACCTTC.